The entry that follows covers one T cell receptor beta chain sequence. Its antigen is still unknown. Libraries were prepared by immunoSEQ multiplex PCR; TCRdb keeps only in-frame clonotypes and omits some of them. The data hold about 450,000 clones, with about four fifths observed a single time. Adult Caucasians living in Nashville, Tennessee made up all of the donors. The study used approximately 90 million PBMCs per unsorted sample for genomic DNA. This sample was taken from a study of shared clonotypes between healthy human individuals. Study-wide results and limits: Since donors were few, the genetic and exposure-history diversity represented was limited. Sampling covered nothing but blood. Tissue TCR repertoires likely differ from those found in blood.

The V segment lost 5 bases and the J segment 5 bases; nucleotides outside the gene matches: 5. Germline loops: CDR1 SEHNR, CDR2 FQNEAQ (reference sequence). The CDR3 spans 14 residues. This chain links TRBV7-9 with TRBJ1-3; 8 positions match TRBD1. Sequenced sample: PBMCs. The clonotype was recovered from a woman aged 40 to 50 in good health. Some clones in this sample may be carry-over from other donors' samples. CDR3 sequence reads: CASSTWDRRNTIYF. DNA for the CDR3: TGTGCCAGCAGCACATGGGACAGGAGAAACACCATATATTTT. Full variable domain (remainder filled in from reference TRBV7-9 and TRBJ1-3): DTGVSQNPRHKITKRGQNVTFRCDPISEHNRLYWYRQTLGQGPEFLTYFQNEAQLEKSRLLSDRFSAERPKGSFSTLEIQRTEQGDSAMYLCASSTWDRRNTIYFGEGSWLTVV.